The entry that follows covers one T cell receptor beta chain sequence. This receptor's antigen is unknown. Base-call qualities are not available, and no considerably larger clone is one nucleotide away. The source of the sample is a study of TIL therapy for anti-PD-1-resistant metastatic lung cancer (dated by TCRdb to the early 2020s). Regarding the study in general: Tumors were collected before any PD-1/PD-L1 blockade, after which patients were given nivolumab, and patients who progressed were given lymphodepletion, an infusion of expanded TIL and IL-2. Across the cohort, whole-exome sequencing showed a median non-synonymous tumor mutation burden of roughly 1.5 mutations per megabase. The cohort was predominantly lung adenocarcinoma, with a handful of EGFR-mutant and two ALK-rearranged tumors, and half of patients were current or former smokers. A median age of roughly 54 years (range about 35-85) and a median tumor PD-L1 proportion score of 5.5% to 7% were recorded among enrolled patients. T cell receptor beta sequencing of tumor and peripheral blood was used to follow clonotypes across the tumor, the expanded TIL product and serial blood samples. What the study reported, not specific to this receptor: The study protocol defined all tumor marker inferences as exploratory. Because the cohort was highly selected, with more treatment-naive, never-smoker and oncogene-addicted patients than is typical, generalizability is limited. Clonotypes from the infused TIL partially replaced the baseline peripheral repertoire and then declined over months, and persistence showed no apparent association with response.

What this sample's time point label stands for: pre-treatment sample, taken before nivolumab and TIL therapy. Adults with stage 4 NSCLC were enrolled in a dual-center phase I trial from 2017 to January 2020. Samples were obtained from a single-arm, open-label phase I trial in which tumor-infiltrating lymphocyte therapy with nivolumab was evaluated in advanced non-small cell lung cancer. Blood mononuclear cells were isolated from EDTA tubes by Ficoll gradient and were snap-frozen as pellets, and DNA was extracted with a Qiagen mini-prep kit. TCR beta CDR3 regions were amplified from genomic DNA with the immunoSEQ v3 hsTCRB kit using bias-controlled multiplex PCR. The TCR libraries were sequenced on an Illumina NextSeq 500 to roughly 1.8 million read pairs for survey level or about 5-6.5 million read pairs for deep level. For the original study's pipeline: V, D and J genes were assigned, non-productive sequences were removed, and clonality was reported by immunoSEQ Analyzer software. Repertoires of infused TIL and blood were compared using productive Simpson clonality and the Morisita overlap index of productive TRB rearrangements. Absolute clonotype counts in blood were estimated as lymphocyte count times CD3+ fraction times the clone's productive frequency. TCRdb provides this immuneACCESS table in a form limited to in-frame rearrangements. Some clones are lacking; in checked studies, under half of them reflect an unresolved V gene, and why the rest are absent is not known. That table furnishes V, J and clone size, whereas the DNA furnished D and trimming. This sample gives more than 20,000 clones in total; under 80% of them show up just once. The ten top clones hold almost 7.5% of the sample.

The TCR comes from a person aged 30 to 80 with non-small cell lung cancer. This specimen was blood, taken at baseline.

The sequenced DNA is TGCAGCGTTGAATCCCCGACAGAAGAGACCCAGTACTTC. This is translated as CSVESPTEETQYF. This chain joins TRBV29-1 to TRBJ2-5; TRBD1 is a weak D gene call, 5 bases matching. From the germline V gene, CDR1 is SQVTM and CDR2 is ANQGSEA. V is pared back by 2 bases and J by 3 bases, with 10 bases lying between the germline termini. Its CDR3 holds 13 amino acids, cysteine through phenylalanine. Here the CDR3 DNA is all that survives: 39 bases in frame from base 1.